This is a list of T cell receptor beta chains from one sample in a study of cytomegalovirus exposure and HLA in healthy donors. Method: immunoSEQ multiplex PCR; TCRdb's copy keeps in-frame clones and lacks some. The top ten clones hold roughly half of a sample with approximately 61,000 clones, around 80% of them seen once. Source material: PBMCs. The origin of the receptors is a man aged 45-65 years in good health and CMV-seropositive. Each CDR3 is given with its conserved first and last residue. D genes are given only for firm matches. The listing skips clone size in some rows; elsewhere it reads once, few, many or a size class.

J: TRBJ2-1; length: 14; D: TRBD2; size: NA; V: TRBV2; DNA: TGTGCCACCGCGGGACTAGCGGATTACAATGAGCAGTTCTTC; CDR3: CATAGLADYNEQFF
J: TRBJ2-5; length: 15; D: NA; size: NA; V: TRBV12-5; DNA: TGTGCTAGTGGTTTGGTACCCGCCGGGCAAGAGACCCAGTACTTC; CDR3: CASGLVPAGQETQYF
J: TRBJ2-3; length: 16; D: TRBD2; size: NA; V: TRBV7-2; DNA: TGTGCCAGCAGCTCTTCGGGAGCGGGGGGGCCAGATACGCAGTATTTT; CDR3: CASSSSGAGGPDTQYF
J: TRBJ1-5; length: 12; D: NA; size: few; V: TRBV4-2; DNA: TGTGCCAGCAGCTCAGGGAATCAGCCCCAGCATTTT; CDR3: CASSSGNQPQHF
J: TRBJ2-1; length: 15; D: NA; size: once; V: TRBV12-5; DNA: TGTGCTAGTGGTTTGGAACGCGGATGGGACAATGAGCAGTTCTTC; CDR3: CASGLERGWDNEQFF
J: TRBJ1-1; length: 18; D: NA; size: NA; V: TRBV12-5; DNA: TGTGCTAGTGGTTTGTACCCAGGGATTGGGTCTAAGAGCACTGAAGCTTTCTTT; CDR3: CASGLYPGIGSKSTEAFF
J: TRBJ2-5; length: 16; D: TRBD1; size: NA; V: TRBV10-3; DNA: TGTGCCACGGTGGGGGGACAGGGAGGGGTCCAAGAGACCCAGTACTTC; CDR3: CATVGGQGGVQETQYF
J: TRBJ2-4; length: 12; D: NA; size: NA; V: TRBV30; DNA: TGTGCCTGGAGTGCCCTTAAAAACATTCAGTACTTC; CDR3: CAWSALKNIQYF
J: TRBJ1-4; length: 11; D: NA; size: NA; V: TRBV6-5; DNA: TGTGCCAGCAGTGAAGAAGGGGCCCTGTTTTTT; CDR3: CASSEEGALFF
J: TRBJ1-4; length: 15; D: NA; size: NA; V: TRBV4-3; DNA: TGCGCCAGCAGCCAGGATTACAGGCCTGGGGAAAAACTGTTTTTT; CDR3: CASSQDYRPGEKLFF
J: TRBJ1-3; length: 17; D: NA; size: NA; V: TRBV11-2; DNA: TGTGCCAGCAGCTTAGGGCGCGGGGCTCTCTCTGGAAACACCATATATTTT; CDR3: CASSLGRGALSGNTIYF
J: TRBJ2-3; length: 18; D: NA; size: NA; V: TRBV9; DNA: TGTGCCAGCAGCGTAGGGGTGGGAGACTTCCCTAGCACAGATACGCAGTATTTT; CDR3: CASSVGVGDFPSTDTQYF
J: TRBJ1-1; length: 14; D: TRBD1; size: few; V: TRBV6-5; DNA: TGTGCCAGCAGGATACAGGGGGAGAACACTGAAGCTTTCTTT; CDR3: CASRIQGENTEAFF
J: TRBJ1-6; length: 14; D: NA; size: NA; V: TRBV5-4; DNA: TGTGCCAGCAGCTACAGGGATTATAATTCACCCCTCCACTTT; CDR3: CASSYRDYNSPLHF
J: TRBJ2-2; length: 16; D: NA; size: NA; V: TRBV12-5; DNA: TGTGCTAGTGGTCCCTACAGGAGTGAGAACACCGGGGAGCTGTTTTTT; CDR3: CASGPYRSENTGELFF
J: TRBJ2-2; length: 17; D: NA; size: NA; V: TRBV15; DNA: TGTGCCACCAGCAGAGATTTTAAGGGGGCGAACACCGGGGAGCTGTTTTTT; CDR3: CATSRDFKGANTGELFF
J: TRBJ2-5; length: 14; D: NA; size: NA; V: TRBV7-2; DNA: TGTGCCAGCAGCTTAGAGGGACACAAAGAGACCCAGTACTTC; CDR3: CASSLEGHKETQYF
J: TRBJ1-1; length: 13; D: NA; size: few; V: TRBV6-1; DNA: TGTGCCAGCAGTTATACAGAAAACACTGAAGCTTTCTTT; CDR3: CASSYTENTEAFF
J: TRBJ2-1; length: 12; D: NA; size: NA; V: TRBV9; DNA: TGTGCCAGCAGCGTAAAGGGGGTGGGGCAGTTCTTC; CDR3: CASSVKGVGQFF
J: TRBJ1-1; length: 13; D: NA; size: NA; V: TRBV13; DNA: TGTGCCAGCAGGCCGTCGGGACAAGGGGGTATTTTCTTT; CDR3: CASRPSGQGGIFF
J: TRBJ2-7; length: 14; D: TRBD2; size: NA; V: TRBV5-6; DNA: TGTGCCAGCAGCTCGACTAGCCCCCTCTACGAGCAGTACTTC; CDR3: CASSSTSPLYEQYF
J: TRBJ2-1; length: 15; D: NA; size: NA; V: TRBV7-9; DNA: TGTGCCAGCACCGGATGGGGGGGCCCCTACAATGAGCAGTTCTTC; CDR3: CASTGWGGPYNEQFF
J: TRBJ2-7; length: 14; D: TRBD2; size: NA; V: TRBV19; DNA: TGTGCCAGTAGTATAGAAGCGGGAGCCTACGAGCAGTACTTC; CDR3: CASSIEAGAYEQYF
J: TRBJ1-1; length: 15; D: TRBD1; size: few; V: TRBV10-1; DNA: TGCGCCAGCAGTTTGACCCGGACAGGGAACACTGAAGCTTTCTTT; CDR3: CASSLTRTGNTEAFF
J: TRBJ2-7; length: 15; D: NA; size: NA; V: TRBV27; DNA: TGTGCCAGCAGTTTTGGGGGCAGGACAGCCTACGAGCAGTACTTC; CDR3: CASSFGGRTAYEQYF
J: TRBJ2-3; length: 17; D: TRBD2; size: few; V: TRBV5-5; DNA: TGTGCCAGCAGCCCGGAGTTGATAGCGGGTACCACAGATACGCAGTATTTT; CDR3: CASSPELIAGTTDTQYF
J: TRBJ2-5; length: 17; D: TRBD1; size: NA; V: TRBV2; DNA: TGTGCCAGCAGTGACGGGATTCTACAGGGGGCGAGAGAGACCCAGTACTTC; CDR3: CASSDGILQGARETQYF
J: TRBJ1-4; length: 19; D: TRBD1; size: NA; V: TRBV12-5; DNA: TGTGCTAGTGGTTTGGTACGGGGGACAGGGTGGGCGGCTAATGAAAAACTGTTTTTT; CDR3: CASGLVRGTGWAANEKLFF
J: TRBJ2-1; length: 14; D: TRBD2; size: NA; V: TRBV5-1; DNA: TGCGCCAGCAGCTCTGGACTAGCGGGGGCCAAGCAGTTCTTC; CDR3: CASSSGLAGAKQFF
J: TRBJ2-7; length: 13; D: NA; size: NA; V: TRBV14; DNA: TGTGCCAGCAGCCAAGCAGACACCTACGAGCAGTACTTC; CDR3: CASSQADTYEQYF
J: TRBJ2-5; length: 15; D: NA; size: NA; V: TRBV7-9; DNA: TGTGCCAGCAGCTTAGATACCGGGACAATAGAGACCCAGTACTTC; CDR3: CASSLDTGTIETQYF
J: TRBJ2-7; length: 14; D: TRBD1; size: NA; V: TRBV10-1; DNA: TGCGCCAGCAGGGGTGGACAGGGTAACTACGAGCAGTACTTC; CDR3: CASRGGQGNYEQYF
J: TRBJ2-1; length: 16; D: TRBD2; size: NA; V: TRBV19; DNA: TGTGCCAGTAGTCGGGCTAGCGGGGGCTCCTACAATGAGCAGTTCTTC; CDR3: CASSRASGGSYNEQFF
J: TRBJ1-2; length: 13; D: TRBD1; size: NA; V: TRBV30; DNA: TGTGCCTGGAGGGCGCAGGGGGCCAGTGGCTACAACTTC; CDR3: CAWRAQGASGYNF
J: TRBJ1-1; length: 12; D: TRBD1; size: NA; V: TRBV5-3; DNA: TGTGCCAGCGACAGGGTTTACACTGAAGCTTTCTTT; CDR3: CASDRVYTEAFF
J: TRBJ1-2; length: 14; D: TRBD1; size: NA; V: TRBV28; DNA: TGTGCCAGCAGAAGGGCAGGGGGCGCCTATGGCTACACCTTC; CDR3: CASRRAGGAYGYTF
J: TRBJ2-2; length: 16; D: TRBD2; size: NA; V: TRBV7-9; DNA: TGTGCCAGCAGCTTATCGGGAGGGCCGAGGACCGGGGAGCTGTTTTTT; CDR3: CASSLSGGPRTGELFF
J: TRBJ2-6; length: 15; D: NA; size: NA; V: TRBV7-2; DNA: TGTGCCAGCACCCAGGCAGGGCGGGGGGCCAACGTCCTGACTTTC; CDR3: CASTQAGRGANVLTF
J: TRBJ2-2; length: 15; D: TRBD1; size: few; V: TRBV18; DNA: TGTGCCAGCTCACCGACAGGGTCGGTGGCCGGGGAGCTGTTTTTT; CDR3: CASSPTGSVAGELFF
J: TRBJ1-2; length: 14; D: NA; size: few; V: TRBV27; DNA: TGTGCCAGCAGTGCTCTGACAGCTCCATTGGGCTACACCTTC; CDR3: CASSALTAPLGYTF